Shown below are 6 T cell receptor beta chains from a single sample sequenced in a study of radiotherapy plus CTLA-4 blockade in lung cancer (dated 2018 in TCRdb). The protocol used for the library was the immunoSEQ multiplex PCR assay. What TCRdb holds here is the immuneACCESS table cut down to in-frame rearrangements. Part of the clones is not present; checked against another copy, under half of the missing clones reflect an unresolved V gene, and the others are unexplained. This sample gives around 37,000 clones in total; 55% to 75% of them show up just once. Together, the top ten hold about a tenth of the sample. Material: peripheral blood, obtained from a patient treated with radiotherapy plus ipilimumab. The receptors here all came from a human donor with non-small cell lung cancer who had stable disease on radiotherapy plus ipilimumab.

This clone was seen a single time. The chain employs TRBV27 and TRBJ1-2; D gene unclear. CDR3 length equals 13 residues. The V gene's germline CDR1 is MNHEY and CDR2 SMNVEV (reference sequence). V was trimmed by 3 bases and J by 6 bases, leaving 11 bases between them. The CDR3 sequence: CASSFYGSDGYTF. The CDR3 DNA follows: TGTGCCAGCAGTTTTTATGGTTCGGATGGCTACACCTTC.

The chain couples TRBV29-1 to TRBJ2-3; 8 bases match TRBD1. V gave up 4 bases and J gave up 2 bases; unmatched junction bases: 2. The CDR3 is 13 amino acids. The V gene's germline CDR1 is SQVTM and CDR2 ANQGSEA. CDR3 DNA: TGCAGCGTTGGACAGGGGTCCACAGATACGCAGTATTTT. Encoded protein: CSVGQGSTDTQYF.

V and J are TRBV2 and TRBJ1-2, with TRBD1 as a possible D gene (6 bases). The CDR3 covers 13 residues. The germline gives CDR1 SNHLY, CDR2 FYNNEI. Trimming stripped 7 bases from V and 5 bases from J, with 14 bases between. This CDR3 reads CASTIHDRYGYTF. The CDR3 DNA sequence: TGTGCCAGCACCATACATGACAGGTATGGCTACACCTTC.

The chain couples TRBV5-4 to TRBJ1-2; weak D call: TRBD1 (5 bases). Germline V gene sequence: CDR1 SGHNT, CDR2 YYREEE (reference sequence). The germline V and J ends were trimmed by 2 bases and 3 bases, with 8 bases remaining between them. This CDR3 contains 13 residues. The CDR3 region is CASSLLGDYGYTF. CDR3 bases: TGTGCCAGCAGCTTATTAGGGGACTATGGCTACACCTTC.

This CDR3 is CASSENRGLRSDTQYF. As DNA, the CDR3 is TGCGCCAGCAGTGAAAACAGGGGGCTCAGGTCCGATACGCAGTATTTT. The gene calls are TRBV10-1 and TRBJ2-3; TRBD1 agrees at 9 bases. Looked up from germline, CDR1 is WNHNN and CDR2 is SYGVQD (reference sequence). CDR3 length: 16 residues. The V gene end was trimmed by 3 bases and the J gene end by 6 bases; junction bases not matched to a gene: 10.

The chain uses TRBV6-1 and TRBJ2-7, with TRBD1 matching over 8 bases. J lost 3 bases, V lost 1 base, and 8 bases had no gene match. CDR3 length: 16 amino acids. The germline gives CDR1 MNHNS, CDR2 SASEGT. DNA for the CDR3: TGTGCCAGCAGTGAAGGGGGCAGGGGGCGCCGCTACGAGCAGTACTTC. It specifies CASSEGGRGRRYEQYF.